The present T cell receptor (beta chain) was sequenced within a study of T cell responses to AZD1222 COVID-19 vaccine. The germline V gene encodes CDR1 MNHEY and CDR2 SMNVEV (reference sequence). The V end lost 6 bases, the J end lost 4 bases, and 18 bases lay between the germline ends. The length of the CDR3 is 16 residues. Method: immunoSEQ multiplex PCR; TCRdb's copy keeps in-frame clones and lacks some. The profile covers approximately 110,000 clones, with approximately 90% appearing a single time and approximately 4.7% taken by the ten largest. The chain links TRBV27 to TRBJ1-4; tentative D call: TRBD1 (6 bases). The source of this sequence is an adult in good health. The sequencing here drew on peripheral blood, taken on day 0 of AZD1222 vaccination. CDR3 sequence: CASRYDSRGFNEKLFF. CDR3 DNA: TGTGCCAGCAGATACGATTCCAGGGGCTTTAATGAAAAACTGTTTTTT.